A single sample is the source of the 30 T cell receptor beta chains below, sequenced in a study of tumor and adjacent non-tumor tissue in lung cancer. A modified ARM-PCR protocol with three rounds of nested PCR amplified TCRbeta. TCRdb reprocessed the multiplex PCR reads via MiXCR and lists one record per CDR3 protein. This table holds 95,000 to 150,000 distinct CDR3 sequences, over 65% found once. The template was RNA from unsorted bulk tissue. Source material: lung tumor tissue. These receptors were taken from a man aged 30 to 39 with non-small cell lung cancer.

The chain joins TRBV19 to TRBJ1-5; D is unclear. The CDR3 has 15 residues. Looked up from germline, CDR1 is LNHDA and CDR2 is SQIVND (reference sequence). V dropped 3 bases and J dropped 3 bases, with 12 bases sitting between them. In DNA form, the CDR3 reads TGTGCCAGTAGTATCTGGGATATGGACAATCAGCCCCAGCATTTT. Translated, it gives CASSIWDMDNQPQHF.

The chain combines TRBV20-1 with TRBJ1-4; D unclear. Germline lookup yields CDR1 DFQATT and CDR2 SNEGSKA (reference sequence). The V gene lost 5 bases and the J gene lost 4 bases, with 11 bases spanning the gap. The CDR3 loop spans 13 amino acids. CDR3 protein: CSAQGGDNEKLFF. The CDR3 DNA reads TGCAGTGCTCAAGGCGGGGATAATGAAAAACTGTTTTTT.

This clonotype was seen many times. This rearrangement joins TRBV12-3 or TRBV12-4 to TRBJ2-5; 8 positions agree with TRBD2. The CDR3 consists of 14 residues. J gave up 8 bases and V 3 bases, and 8 bases lay outside the gene matches. Written as DNA, the CDR3 is TGTGCCAGCAGTTTGACTAGCGCCCATCGTACCCAGTACTTC. Residues: CASSLTSAHRTQYF.

Comment on this clonotype: A much larger clone differs by one base, so this may be a read error. The conserved phenylalanine or tryptophan normally closing the CDR3 is absent here, so this likely arose from a read error. The chain employs TRBV12-3 or TRBV12-4 and TRBJ2-1; D call uncertain. The ends were cut back, 2 bases at V and 5 bases at J, with 4 bases in the middle. This CDR3 spans 12 amino acids. CDR3 loop: CASSLTNNEQFS. CDR3 DNA sequence: TGTGCCAGCAGTTTAACTAACAATGAGCAGTTCTCC.

This clonotype was counted a few times. The chain combines TRBV5-1 with TRBJ2-1, with TRBD2 identical over 11 bases. The CDR3 runs 16 residues. Per germline, CDR1 SGHRS and CDR2 YFSETQ. V lost 5 bases, J lost 1 base, and 5 bases stayed unmatched. The CDR3 here is CASSLAGGGSYNEQFF. CDR3 nucleotides: TGCGCCAGCAGTCTAGCGGGAGGAGGGTCCTACAATGAGCAGTTCTTC.

Concerning this clonotype itself: This CDR3 is missing its conserved last phenylalanine or tryptophan, likely due to a read error. The chain joins TRBV11-2 to TRBJ1-2; D not certain. The CDR3 covers 12 residues. CDR1 and CDR2 (germline): SGHAT, FQNNGV. CDR3 DNA sequence: TGTGCCAGCAGCTTAGGTGACTATAGCTACACCTTA. Its translation: CASSLGDYSYTL.

In its sample, this clonotype was seen a few times. This sequence joins TRBV5-1 and TRBJ2-2; D unclear. V lost 1 base to trimming and J lost 0 bases, with 4 bases between them. CDR1 is SGHRS and CDR2 is YFSETQ in the germline V gene. The CDR3 length is 14 residues. The DNA for the CDR3 is TGCGCCAGCAGCTTGACCCCGAACACCGGGGAGCTGTTTTTT. This sequence encodes CASSLTPNTGELFF.

Of note for this clonotype: A much larger clone lies one base from this, so it may be a read error. V gene TRBV29-1 combines with J gene TRBJ1-1; D gene uncertain. The CDR3 is made up of 14 amino acids. Germline V gene sequence: CDR1 SQVTM, CDR2 ANQGSEA. Trimming stripped 7 bases from V and 4 bases from J, with 19 bases between. CDR3 bases: TGCAGCGGAGACCAGGCGGCGTTGGGCACTGAAGCTTTCTTT. It is translated as CSGDQAALGTEAFF.

A word on this clonotype: The CDR3 carries no conserved terminal phenylalanine or tryptophan, so it likely arises from a read error. Because the CDR3's place on the DNA is in doubt, the DNA is left out and the CDR3 is given as listed by TCRdb. The chain uses TRBV11-2 and TRBJ2-7; TRBD1 is taken as the D call from the table, unchecked against the DNA. With termini counted, the CDR3 has 17 amino acids. CDR1 SGHAT and CDR2 FQNNGV come from the germline V gene. CDR3 in amino acids: CASSRTTGTGVSYERYI.

Concerning this clonotype itself: The junction does not match germline at one end; this may be a read error. This chain uses TRBV20-1 with TRBJ2-1; TRBD2 matches at 14 bases. The CDR3 has 14 amino acids. Germline CDR1 DFQATT, CDR2 SNEGSKA (reference sequence). CDR3 sequence: CSGRTSGRYNEQFF. The CDR3 DNA reads as TGTAGTGGGCGGACTAGCGGGAGGTACAATGAGCAGTTCTTC.

This clonotype was picked up one time. A much larger clone differs from this one at a single base, so this may be a read error. V usage is TRBV12-3 or TRBV12-4 and J usage is TRBJ1-1; D gene unclear. The length of the CDR3 is 16 residues. This chain's CDR3 is CVSSLTIGNSNTEAFF. Here the CDR3 DNA reads TGTGTCAGCTCCTTAACCATCGGCAACTCGAACACTGAAGCTTTCTTT.

For this clonotype: A much larger clone lies a single base off, so this may be a read error. This rearrangement joins TRBV20-1 to TRBJ2-2; perhaps TRBD1 as D (6 bases). Germline V gene lookup returns CDR1 DFQATT and CDR2 SNEGSKA (reference sequence). There are 13 residues in the CDR3. Here the CDR3 DNA reads TGCAGTGCTAACAGGGTTCGCACCGGGGAGCTGGTTTTT. This translates into CSANRVRTGELVF.

This chain uses TRBV4-3 with TRBJ2-6, with D perhaps matching TRBD1 (5 bases). Trimming removed 7 bases from V and 14 bases from J, with 24 bases in between. This CDR3 comprises 15 residues. Germline V gives CDR1 LGHNA, CDR2 YSLEER. Here the CDR3 DNA reads TGCGCCAGCACCCCTACACCCTCTGGGGCCGACATCCTGACTTTC. Translating gives CASTPTPSGADILTF.

Note on this clonotype: The CDR3 does not end in the conserved phenylalanine or tryptophan, so this is likely a read error. The V gene is TRBV11-1, the J gene TRBJ2-7; D may be TRBD1 (6 bases). The germline V gene has CDR1 SGHAT and CDR2 FQDESV (reference sequence). CDR3 length equals 16 residues. CDR3 amino acids: CVSSARGSGRAYEQYL. The DNA for the CDR3 is TGTGTCAGCAGCGCAAGGGGGTCCGGCAGGGCTTACGAGCAGTACTTA.

To note about this clonotype: A much larger clonotype is one base distant, so this may be a read error. The CDR3 DNA reads TGCAGTACAGCCAGGGGGGATTACGTTGCAGATACGCAGTATTTT. Translating it yields CSTARGDYVADTQYF. The V and J genes are TRBV20-1 and TRBJ2-3; a weak D match, TRBD1 (7 bases). Germline CDR1 reads DFQATT; CDR2 reads SNEGSKA (reference sequence). Trimming took 8 bases from V and 4 from J, leaving 22 bases between them. The CDR3 is 15 amino acids.

About this clonotype itself: This may be a read error, as it is one base from a much larger clone. The CDR3 region is CSARPSPGLNNEQSF. DNA for the CDR3: TGCAGTGCTAGACCATCCCCCGGACTAAACAATGAGCAGTCCTTC. The chain links TRBV20-1 to TRBJ2-1; weak D call: TRBD2 (6 bases). CDR1 is DFQATT and CDR2 is SNEGSKA in the germline V gene (reference sequence). This CDR3 comprises 15 residues.

The V gene is TRBV9, the J gene TRBJ2-7; D assignment may be TRBD1 or TRBD2 (5 bases each). V lost 0 bases and J 7 bases, leaving 14 bases between the germline ends. Germline V gene lookup returns CDR1 SGDLS and CDR2 YYNGEE. There are 14 residues in the CDR3. This CDR3 is CASSVAGQPREQYF. In DNA form, the CDR3 reads TGTGCCAGCAGCGTAGCGGGGCAGCCTCGAGAGCAGTACTTC.

This clonotype was seen at least ten times. The rearrangement joins TRBV20-1 to TRBJ2-7; 11 bases fit TRBD2. CDR3 size: 15 residues. Trimming took 3 bases from V and 7 from J; bases not matched to a gene: 11. CDR1 is DFQATT and CDR2 is SNEGSKA in the germline V gene (reference sequence). In nucleotides, the CDR3 is TGCAGTGCTAGTCCTGCTAGCGGGGGGATTGGTGAGCAGTACTTC. Amino acids: CSASPASGGIGEQYF.

This clonotype was seen ten or more times. The chain employs TRBV11-2 and TRBJ1-4; D remains ambiguous. V dropped 2 bases and J dropped 7 bases, with 2 bases sitting between them. The CDR3 loop spans 11 amino acids. Germline assignment: CDR1 SGHAT and CDR2 FQNNGV. Written as DNA, the CDR3 is TGTGCCAGCAGCTTATCTGAAAAACTGTTTTTT. It encodes CASSLSEKLFF.

Remarks on this clonotype: The junction differs from germline at one of its ends, possibly a read error. This chain uses TRBV12-3 or TRBV12-4 with TRBJ2-1, with 9 nucleotides matching TRBD1. The CDR3 has 15 amino acids. CDR3 in amino acids: CASSSPGQGFNEQFF. Here the CDR3 DNA reads TGTGCCAGCAGTTCGCCGGGACAGGGCTTCAATGAACAGTTCTTC.

Regarding this clonotype: Given a much more abundant clone one base away, this may be a read error. The CDR3 bases are TGTGCCAGCAGAGAGGACTCAACACATACGCAGTATTTT. The encoded protein is CASREDSTHTQYF. V gene TRBV6-2 or TRBV6-3 combines with J gene TRBJ2-3; a possible D gene is TRBD2 (5 bases). The CDR3 sequence is 13 residues long. From germline, CDR1 is MNHEY and CDR2 SVGEGT. Trimming left V 6 bases short and J 7 bases short, with 14 bases between.

This clonotype was found a few times. This may be a read error: a much more frequent sequence differs by one nucleotide. V usage is TRBV4-3 and J usage is TRBJ2-1; TRBD1 aligns across 10 bases. The germline CDR1 and CDR2 sequences are LGHNA and YSLEER. J gave up 5 bases and V 4 bases, and 8 bases lay outside the gene matches. This CDR3 is 16 amino acids long. The CDR3 DNA reads as TGCGCCAGCAGCCTGCGGGACAGGGGCAGCGACAATGAGCAGTTCTTC. Its protein is CASSLRDRGSDNEQFF.

Comment on this clonotype: This may stem from a read error, because a much larger clone lies one nucleotide away. V usage is TRBV4-1 and J usage is TRBJ1-5; D is perhaps TRBD1 (5 bases). Germline loops: CDR1 MGHRA, CDR2 YSYEKL. The CDR3 length is 17 residues. The V gene lost 3 bases and the J gene lost 6 bases, with 21 bases spanning the gap. CDR3 protein: CASSQEGGAGESQPQHF. The CDR3 coding sequence is TGCGCCAGCAGCCAGGAGGGAGGGGCGGGGGAAAGTCAGCCCCAGCATTTT.

This clonotype was detected only a few times. A much larger clone differs from this one at a single base, so this may be a read error. This likely comes from a read error, as the CDR3 has no conserved phenylalanine or tryptophan at its end. The J gene is TRBJ1-2, the V gene TRBV20-1; maybe TRBD1 (5 bases). The germline CDR1 and CDR2 sequences are DFQATT and SNEGSKA (reference sequence). CDR3 length: 14 amino acids. V dropped 3 bases and J dropped 7 bases, with 18 bases sitting between them. The CDR3 bases are TGCAGTGCTAGGGATAACTCAGGGAGGGGTGGCTACACCTAC. Translating it yields CSARDNSGRGGYTY.

This clonotype was picked up a small number of times. The CDR3 does not close with the conserved phenylalanine or tryptophan, likely indicating a read error. The rearrangement uses TRBV6-6 and TRBJ2-3, with a tentative D call TRBD1 (6 bases). This CDR3 region has 16 residues. CDR1 MNHNY and CDR2 SVGAGI come from the germline V gene (reference sequence). The ends were cut back, 2 bases at V and 3 bases at J, with 15 bases in the middle. CDR3 nucleotide sequence: TGTGCCAGCAGTTACCGGCAGGGTAGGGGGACAGATACGCAGTATTTG. Amino acids: CASSYRQGRGTDTQYL.

This clonotype was observed a few times. The chain combines TRBV6-5 with TRBJ2-2; TRBD1 aligns across 8 bases. The CDR3 spans 14 residues. The V gene end was trimmed by 8 bases and the J gene end by 9 bases; junction bases not matched to a gene: 11. Per the germline V gene, CDR1 is MNHEY and CDR2 is SVGAGI. As DNA, the CDR3 is TGTGCCAGCGGAGAGACAGGGGATACCAGGGAGCTGTTTTTT. Its protein product is CASGETGDTRELFF.

The table lists this clonotype with a few counts. A much more abundant neighbour one base away suggests this may be a read error. The V gene is TRBV11-2, the J gene TRBJ2-4; D gene unclear. The CDR3 is 16 residues long. Between the trimmed V and J ends, which lost 7 bases and 0 bases, there was a span of 16 bases. The V gene's germline CDR1 is SGHAT and CDR2 FQNNGV. The CDR3 DNA follows: TGTGCCAGCAACTTCACTCCCCCATTAGCCAAAAACATTCAGTACTTC. This translates into CASNFTPPLAKNIQYF.

This clonotype was observed many times. This rearrangement joins TRBV20-1 to TRBJ2-7; D remains ambiguous. CDR1 is DFQATT and CDR2 is SNEGSKA in the germline V gene (reference sequence). V lost 3 bases to trimming and J lost 0 bases, with 15 bases between them. The CDR3 spans 15 residues. In nucleotides, the CDR3 is TGCAGTGCTAGCGACGGTACTGCAAACTCCTACGAGCAGTACTTC. Its protein product is CSASDGTANSYEQYF.

This chain connects TRBV11-3 to TRBJ2-5; D not resolved. The V end lost 1 base, the J end lost 5 bases, and 8 bases lay between the germline ends. This CDR3 spans 13 amino acids. Germline values: CDR1 SGHNT, CDR2 YENEEA. The CDR3 is CASSLGLEETQYF. Written as DNA, the CDR3 is TGTGCCAGCAGCTTAGGTCTAGAGGAGACCCAGTACTTC.

Notes on this clonotype: One end of the junction fails to match germline, which may point to a read error. This rearrangement joins TRBV5-1 to TRBJ1-1; D might be TRBD1 (5 bases). The CDR3 covers 14 residues. Germline-derived CDR1 and CDR2 are SGHRS and YFSETQ. The CDR3 reads CVSREQDTYTEAFF. In DNA form, the CDR3 reads TGCGTCAGCAGGGAACAGGACACCTACACTGAAGCTTTCTTT.